The entry below gives a single TCR beta chain sequence along with its context. Trimming stripped 2 bases from V and 11 bases from J, with 15 bases between. CDR1 is MDHEN and CDR2 is SYDVKM in the germline V gene. The CDR3 is made up of 13 amino acids. Original handling: Reference gene primer amplification gave nucleated cell count estimates. Some clones are missing from TCRdb's copy, which holds only in-frame ones; the method was immunoSEQ multiplex PCR. The V and J calls and clone size come from that table; D and trimming were worked out from the DNA. The table lists just under 250,000 clones, about 89% of them singletons, with approximately 3.7% in the top ten. This specimen belongs to a study of blood T cell repertoires in COVID-19. Overall study context: Samples taken during acute and convalescent COVID-19 were collected in the United States, Italy and Spain. From T cells, B-cell-depleted T cells, or PBMCs came the material, which was cDNA or gDNA.

Participant-reported clinical history was the basis for cohort assignment. The chain has TRBV28 and TRBJ1-1, with unresolved D. The receptor comes from a woman aged 25 to 39 who had recovered from COVID-19. The sequencing input was PBMCs or T cells enriched from blood (not recorded which). The CDR3 protein is CASSLPGLRLAFF. The CDR3 DNA follows: TGTGCCAGCAGTTTACCAGGCCTCCGCCTTGCTTTCTTT. Variable domain in full (rest from reference TRBV28 and TRBJ1-1): DVKVTQSSRYLVKRTGEKVFLECVQDMDHENMFWYRQDPGLGLRLIYFSYDVKMKEKGDIPEGYSVSREKKERFSLILESASTNQTSMYLCASSLPGLRLAFFGQGTRLTVV.